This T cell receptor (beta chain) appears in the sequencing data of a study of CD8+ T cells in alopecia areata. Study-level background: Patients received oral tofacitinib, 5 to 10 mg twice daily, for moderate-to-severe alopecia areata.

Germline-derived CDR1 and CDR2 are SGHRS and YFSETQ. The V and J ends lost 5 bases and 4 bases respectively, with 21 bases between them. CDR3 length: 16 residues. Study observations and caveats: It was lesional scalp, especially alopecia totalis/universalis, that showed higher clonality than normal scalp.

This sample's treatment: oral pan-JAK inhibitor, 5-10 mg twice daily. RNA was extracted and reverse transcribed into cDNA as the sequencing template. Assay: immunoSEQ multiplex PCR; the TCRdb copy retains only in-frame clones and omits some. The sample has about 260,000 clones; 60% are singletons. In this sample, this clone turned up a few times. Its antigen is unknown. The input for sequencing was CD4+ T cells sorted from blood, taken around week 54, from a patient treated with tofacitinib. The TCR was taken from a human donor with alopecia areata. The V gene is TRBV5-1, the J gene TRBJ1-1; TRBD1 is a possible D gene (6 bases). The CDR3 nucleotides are TGCGCCAGCAGAGCTTTTCCGACAGGAGACTCCACTGAAGCTTTCTTT. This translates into CASRAFPTGDSTEAFF.